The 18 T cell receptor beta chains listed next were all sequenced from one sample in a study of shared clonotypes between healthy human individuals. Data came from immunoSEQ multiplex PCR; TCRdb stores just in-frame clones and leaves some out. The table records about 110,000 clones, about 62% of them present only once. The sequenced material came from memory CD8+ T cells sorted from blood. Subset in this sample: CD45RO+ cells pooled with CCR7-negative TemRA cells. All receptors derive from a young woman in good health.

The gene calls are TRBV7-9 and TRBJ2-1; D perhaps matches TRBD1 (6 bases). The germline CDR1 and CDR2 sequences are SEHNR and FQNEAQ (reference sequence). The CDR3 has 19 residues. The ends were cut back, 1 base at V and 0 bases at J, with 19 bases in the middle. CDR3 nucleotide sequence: TGTGCCAGCAGCTTAGTAGGGGGATACGACAGCCTCTCCTACAATGAGCAGTTCTTC. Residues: CASSLVGGYDSLSYNEQFF.

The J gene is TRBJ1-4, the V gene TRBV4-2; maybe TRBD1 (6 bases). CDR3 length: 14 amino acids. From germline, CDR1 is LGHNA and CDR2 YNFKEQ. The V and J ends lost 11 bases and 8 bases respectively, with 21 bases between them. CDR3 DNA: TGTGCCTCCCGAGCGGGGGCTGGACAGGAAAAACTGTTTTTT. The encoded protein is CASRAGAGQEKLFF.

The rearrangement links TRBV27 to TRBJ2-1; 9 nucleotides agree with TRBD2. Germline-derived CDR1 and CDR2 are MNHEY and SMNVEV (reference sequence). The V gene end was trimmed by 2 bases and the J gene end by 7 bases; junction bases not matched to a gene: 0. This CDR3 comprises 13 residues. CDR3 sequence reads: CASSLTSGNEQFF. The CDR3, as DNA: TGTGCCAGCAGTTTAACTAGCGGGAATGAGCAGTTCTTC.

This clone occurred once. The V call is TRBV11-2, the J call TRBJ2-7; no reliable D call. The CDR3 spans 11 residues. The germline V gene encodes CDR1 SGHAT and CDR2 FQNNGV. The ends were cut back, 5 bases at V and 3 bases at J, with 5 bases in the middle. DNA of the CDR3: TGTGCCAGCAGCCATGACTACGAGCAGTACTTC. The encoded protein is CASSHDYEQYF.

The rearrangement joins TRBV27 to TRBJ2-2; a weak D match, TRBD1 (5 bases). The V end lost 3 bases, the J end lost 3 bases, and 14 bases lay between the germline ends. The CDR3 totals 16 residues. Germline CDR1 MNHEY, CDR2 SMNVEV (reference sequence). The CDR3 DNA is TGTGCCAGCAGTTTCCTCGGGCCGACAGACACCGGGGAGCTGTTTTTT. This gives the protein CASSFLGPTDTGELFF.

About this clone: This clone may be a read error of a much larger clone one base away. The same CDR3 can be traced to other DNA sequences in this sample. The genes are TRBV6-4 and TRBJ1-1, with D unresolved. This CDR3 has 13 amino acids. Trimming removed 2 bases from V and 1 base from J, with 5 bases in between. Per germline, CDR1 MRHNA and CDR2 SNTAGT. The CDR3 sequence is CASSDGENTEAFF. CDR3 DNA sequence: TGTGCCAGCAGTGACGGGGAGAACACTGAAGCTTTCTTT.

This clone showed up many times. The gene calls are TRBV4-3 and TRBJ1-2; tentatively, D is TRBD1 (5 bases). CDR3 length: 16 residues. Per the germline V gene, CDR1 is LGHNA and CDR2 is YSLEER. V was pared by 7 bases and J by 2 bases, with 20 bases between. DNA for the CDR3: TGCGCCAGCAAGGGATCTCAGAGGGACGGGAACTATGGCTACACCTTC. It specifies CASKGSQRDGNYGYTF.

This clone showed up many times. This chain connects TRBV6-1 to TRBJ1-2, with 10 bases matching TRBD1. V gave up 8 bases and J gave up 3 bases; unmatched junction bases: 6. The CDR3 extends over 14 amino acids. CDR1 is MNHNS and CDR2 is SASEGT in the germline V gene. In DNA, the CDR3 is TGTGCCAGCTTGCCCGGGACAGGGGACTATGGCTACACCTTC. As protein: CASLPGTGDYGYTF.

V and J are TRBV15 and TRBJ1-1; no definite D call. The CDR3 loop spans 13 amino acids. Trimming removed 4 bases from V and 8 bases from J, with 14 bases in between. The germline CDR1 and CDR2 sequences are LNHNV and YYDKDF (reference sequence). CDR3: CATSKRPDMEAFF. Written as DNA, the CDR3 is TGTGCCACCAGCAAAAGGCCAGACATGGAAGCTTTCTTT.

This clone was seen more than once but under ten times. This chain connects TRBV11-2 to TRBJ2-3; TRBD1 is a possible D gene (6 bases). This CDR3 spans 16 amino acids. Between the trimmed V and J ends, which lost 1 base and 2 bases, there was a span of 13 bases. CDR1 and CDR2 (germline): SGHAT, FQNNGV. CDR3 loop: CASSLGAGEHTDTQYF. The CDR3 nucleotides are TGTGCCAGCAGCTTAGGTGCAGGGGAACACACAGATACGCAGTATTTT.

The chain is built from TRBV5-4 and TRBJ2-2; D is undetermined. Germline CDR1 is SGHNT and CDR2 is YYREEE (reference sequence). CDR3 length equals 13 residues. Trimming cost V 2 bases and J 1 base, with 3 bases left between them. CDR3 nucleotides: TGTGCCAGCAGCTTAAGGAACACCGGGGAGCTGTTTTTT. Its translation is CASSLRNTGELFF.

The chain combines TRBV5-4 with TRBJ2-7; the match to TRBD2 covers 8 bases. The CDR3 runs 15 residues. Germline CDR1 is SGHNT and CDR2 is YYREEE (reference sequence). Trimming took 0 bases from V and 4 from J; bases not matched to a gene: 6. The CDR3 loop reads CASSLGVAGPYEQYF. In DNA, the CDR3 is TGTGCCAGCAGCTTGGGGGTAGCGGGACCTTACGAGCAGTACTTC.

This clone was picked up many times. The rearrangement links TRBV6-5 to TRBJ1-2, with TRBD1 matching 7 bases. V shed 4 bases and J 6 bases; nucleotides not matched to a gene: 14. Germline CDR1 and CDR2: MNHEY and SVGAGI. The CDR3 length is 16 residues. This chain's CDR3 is CASSWGGSTGENGYTF. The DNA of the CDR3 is TGTGCCAGCAGTTGGGGCGGAAGTACAGGGGAGAATGGCTACACCTTC.

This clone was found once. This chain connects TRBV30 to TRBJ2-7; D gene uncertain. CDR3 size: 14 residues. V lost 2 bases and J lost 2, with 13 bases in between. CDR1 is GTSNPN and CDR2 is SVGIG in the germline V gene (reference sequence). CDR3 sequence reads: CAWSKPLTPYEQYF. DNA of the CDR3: TGTGCCTGGAGTAAGCCCCTGACCCCCTACGAGCAGTACTTC.

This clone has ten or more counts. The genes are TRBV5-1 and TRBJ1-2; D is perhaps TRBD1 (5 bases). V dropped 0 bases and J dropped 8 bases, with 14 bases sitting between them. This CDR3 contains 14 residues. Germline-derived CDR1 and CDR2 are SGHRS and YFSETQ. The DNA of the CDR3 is TGCGCCAGCAGCTTGGATGGGGGAGTGGGCGGCTACACCTTC. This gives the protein CASSLDGGVGGYTF.

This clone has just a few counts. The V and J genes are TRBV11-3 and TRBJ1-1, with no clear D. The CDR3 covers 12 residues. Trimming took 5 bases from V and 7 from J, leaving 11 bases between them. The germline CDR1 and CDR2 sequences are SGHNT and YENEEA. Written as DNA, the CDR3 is TGTGCCAGCAGCAATACCAACGGTGAAGCTTTCTTT. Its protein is CASSNTNGEAFF.

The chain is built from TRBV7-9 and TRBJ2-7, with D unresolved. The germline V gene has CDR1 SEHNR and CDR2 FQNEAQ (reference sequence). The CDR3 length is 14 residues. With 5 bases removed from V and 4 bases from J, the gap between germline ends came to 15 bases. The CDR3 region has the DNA TGTGCCAGCAGCCCTCCCCAAAAGAGATACGAGCAGTACTTC. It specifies CASSPPQKRYEQYF.

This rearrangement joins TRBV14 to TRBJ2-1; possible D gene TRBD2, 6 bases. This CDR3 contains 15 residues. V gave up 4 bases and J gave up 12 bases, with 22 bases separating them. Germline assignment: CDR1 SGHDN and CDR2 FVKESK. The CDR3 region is CASSPEGRWGQGQFF. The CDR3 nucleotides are TGTGCCAGCAGCCCCGAGGGGAGGTGGGGCCAAGGGCAGTTCTTC.